This TCR beta chain derives from a study of cytomegalovirus exposure and HLA in healthy donors. Overall study findings and caveats: Using a false discovery rate of 0.05, a later analysis showed that about 16,000 TCR beta sequences were associated with HLA alleles. Sequencing likely generated an artifact that appeared as a cluster of highly shared sequence variants.

Regarding this clone: As yet, its antigen is unknown. The identical CDR3 is also encoded by other nucleotide sequences in the sample.

Researchers ran the PCR with 60 Vbeta and 13 Jbeta primers. TCRdb's table, derived via immunoSEQ multiplex PCR, lists solely in-frame clones and lacks some. Here the sample spans 75,000 to 90,000 clones, about a tenth being singletons. Trimming removed 5 bases from V and 3 bases from J; junction bases left unmatched: 7. The germline CDR1 and CDR2 sequences are MGHDK and SYGVNS. This CDR3 comprises 15 residues. Material for sequencing was PBMCs. The source is a man in his 60s in good health and CMV-seropositive. The chain couples TRBV25-1 to TRBJ1-1; 9 bases map to TRBD1. The CDR3 bases are TGTGCCAGCAGTCCCCCGGACAGGGGTGACACTGAAGCTTTCTTT. Protein: CASSPPDRGDTEAFF.